This T cell receptor (beta chain) appears in the sequencing data of a study of blood T cells in healthy people across ages (dated by TCRdb to 2013 to 2016). About the full investigation: Template switching captured roughly one uniquely barcoded TCR beta cDNA molecule per two T cells in model experiments. To track age-related changes in TCR beta repertoire diversity, the study relied on deep sequencing normalized with unique cDNA molecular identifiers. The donors were divided into four age groups: young (average approximately 15 years), middle-aged (about 41), aged (approximately 62) and long-lived (more than 75). Donors of different ages were randomly distributed across sequencing lanes to avoid experimental bias. The study analyzed two additional independent replicas of 1 million unique cDNA reads from the same blood draw for two donors, one aged 18 to 29 and one aged 80 or older.

CDR1 and CDR2, looked up from the germline V gene (reference sequence), are DFQATT and SNEGSKA. The CDR3 numbers 16 residues from cysteine through phenylalanine. Just the 48-base CDR3 DNA is kept, in frame starting at base 1. The library relied on 5' RACE. The sample was run on an Illumina HiSeq 2500. A second PCR of roughly 6 to 11 cycles was run with a J-beta primer mix and a sample-barcoded 5' primer. A template-switch 5' adaptor carrying 12 random nucleotides introduced a unique molecular identifier onto each TCR beta cDNA molecule. Each sample yielded at least 2.5 million CDR3-containing paired-end reads. First-strand cDNA synthesis was performed from all RNA using the Mint cDNA synthesis kit, with priming by a TRBC-specific oligonucleotide. All cDNA was treated with uracil-DNA glycosylase and then went through a first 18-cycle PCR with the universal primers M1SS and BC2_uni_R. Regarding the original processing steps: For normalization, 1 million high-quality reads, each with a distinct molecular identifier, were randomly selected from each sample. Instead of being binned into consensus sequences, reads with shared molecular identifiers were discarded. MiTCR, set to a Q25 quality threshold and the strictest error-elimination algorithm, was used for CDR3 identification, clonotype clustering and error correction. Lower-bound total TCR beta diversity was estimated with a nonparametric unseen species model using Euler transformation. TCRdb applied fastp at Q25 and MiXCR to the public reads, then kept only in-frame beta chains. Rows with one shared CDR3 protein collapse into an entry with the most common genes and DNA. The V and J calls and clone size come from TCRdb's table, not from the authors' own analysis. The sample table holds hundreds of thousands of distinct CDR3 sequences, of which 45% to 65% were seen once. The top ten constitute over 30% of the sample.

The full study reports these points: Observed TCR beta diversity per million T cells fell roughly linearly with age, and a significant reduction was already apparent by age roughly 40. The percentage of naive T cells measured by flow cytometry correlated strongly with observed TCR beta diversity. Estimates of total diversity based on one million sequenced T cells were considered lower bounds and underestimates. Compared with the aged group, the long-lived group had more naive CD4+ T cells, fewer expanded clones and increased TCR diversity, suggesting age selection. Because profiling used bulk unsorted PBMCs, naive and antigen-experienced compartments could not be compared conclusively. Because the CMV infection status of the donors was unknown, age-related changes in expanded clonotypes may potentially have been confounded.

Donors were under 40 systemically healthy Caucasian individuals from Russia aged roughly 6 to 90 years. Each donor gave 8 to 10 milliliters of peripheral blood, drawn into EDTA-treated Vacutainer tubes. Ficoll-Paque density-gradient centrifugation was used to isolate PBMCs, with at least 7 million per sample. Total RNA was extracted from PBMCs with Trizol reagent, with at least 5.5 micrograms obtained per sample. Naive CD45RAhigh/CD27high T cell percentages were measured by flow cytometry on a PBMC aliquot from every donor. For this clonotype: It has no known antigen specificity. The junction does not match germline at one end; this may be a read error.

The sequence links TRBV20-1 to TRBJ2-1; 12 bases in between match TRBD2. This TCR came from a man aged 60-69 years in good health. Sequencing input: blood. The DNA sequence reads TGCAGTGTTAATATAGCGGGGACTAGCGGGCGCAATGATCAGTTCTTC. Its translation reads: CSVNIAGTSGRNDQFF.